The present entry profiles one T cell receptor (beta chain) with its context. Authors' analysis steps: Reference gene primer amplification gave estimated nucleated cell counts. Data came from immunoSEQ multiplex PCR; TCRdb stores just in-frame clones and leaves some out. That table supplies the V and J calls and clone size; D and trimming were determined from the DNA. This sample yields about 290,000 clones, of which about 89% are seen a single time; approximately 4.2% belongs to the top ten. This entry comes from a study of blood T cell repertoires in COVID-19. Study information: Both acute and convalescent COVID-19 samples were obtained from the United States, Italy and Spain.

The sample was peripheral blood. The receptor comes from a man in his forties with acute or convalescent COVID-19.

The CDR3 reads CASSTPGGVKSPLHF. In nucleotides, the CDR3 is TGTGCCAGTAGTACCCCAGGGGGCGTAAAATCACCCCTCCACTTT. The genes are TRBV19 and TRBJ1-6; 8 bases map to TRBD1. Unmatched junction bases numbered 9, after V lost 4 bases and J lost 10 bases. The CDR3 length is 15 residues. The germline gives CDR1 LNHDA, CDR2 SQIVND (reference sequence).